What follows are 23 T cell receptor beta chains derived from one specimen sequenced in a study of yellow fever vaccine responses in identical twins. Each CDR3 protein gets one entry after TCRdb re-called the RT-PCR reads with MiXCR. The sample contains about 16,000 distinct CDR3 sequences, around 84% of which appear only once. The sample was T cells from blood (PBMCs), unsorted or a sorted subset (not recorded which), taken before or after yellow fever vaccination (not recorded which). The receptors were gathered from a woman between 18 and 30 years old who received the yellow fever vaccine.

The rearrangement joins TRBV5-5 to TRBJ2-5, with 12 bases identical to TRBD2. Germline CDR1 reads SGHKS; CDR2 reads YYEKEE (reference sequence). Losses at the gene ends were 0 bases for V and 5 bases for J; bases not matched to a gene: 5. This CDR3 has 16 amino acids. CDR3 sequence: CASSLGLAGVVETQYF. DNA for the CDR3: TGTGCCAGCAGCTTGGGACTAGCGGGGGTAGTGGAGACCCAGTACTTC.

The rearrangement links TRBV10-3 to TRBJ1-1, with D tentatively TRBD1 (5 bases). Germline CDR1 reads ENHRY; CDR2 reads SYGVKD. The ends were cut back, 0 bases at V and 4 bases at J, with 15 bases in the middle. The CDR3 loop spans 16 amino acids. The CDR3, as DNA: TGTGCCATCAGTGAGTCGAGGGGTCGGGTGGGCACTGAAGCTTTCTTT. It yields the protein CAISESRGRVGTEAFF.

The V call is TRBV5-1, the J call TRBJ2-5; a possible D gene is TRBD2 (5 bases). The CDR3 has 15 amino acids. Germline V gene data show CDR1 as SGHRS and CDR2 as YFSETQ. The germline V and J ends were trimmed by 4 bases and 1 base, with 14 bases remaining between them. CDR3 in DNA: TGCGCCAGCAGCCCCGAGGGTGGGATCCAAGAGACCCAGTACTTC. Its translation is CASSPEGGIQETQYF.

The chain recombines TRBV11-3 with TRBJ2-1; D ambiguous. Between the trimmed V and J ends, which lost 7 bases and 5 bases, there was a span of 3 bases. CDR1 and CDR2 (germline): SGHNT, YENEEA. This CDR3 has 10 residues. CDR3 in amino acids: CASKDNEQFF. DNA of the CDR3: TGTGCCAGCAAGGACAATGAGCAGTTCTTC.

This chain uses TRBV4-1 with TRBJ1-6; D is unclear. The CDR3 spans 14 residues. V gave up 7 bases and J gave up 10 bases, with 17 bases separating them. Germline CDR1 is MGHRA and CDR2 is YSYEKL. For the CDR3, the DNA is TGCGCCAGCACCCCCGACCCGGTACCGTCACCCCTCCACTTT. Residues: CASTPDPVPSPLHF.

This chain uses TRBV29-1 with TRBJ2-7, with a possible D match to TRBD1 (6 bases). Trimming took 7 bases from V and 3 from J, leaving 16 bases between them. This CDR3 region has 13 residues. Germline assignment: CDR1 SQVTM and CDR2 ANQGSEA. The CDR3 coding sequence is TGCAGCGGTCTCGGACAGTTTAACTACGAGCAGTACTTC. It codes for CSGLGQFNYEQYF.

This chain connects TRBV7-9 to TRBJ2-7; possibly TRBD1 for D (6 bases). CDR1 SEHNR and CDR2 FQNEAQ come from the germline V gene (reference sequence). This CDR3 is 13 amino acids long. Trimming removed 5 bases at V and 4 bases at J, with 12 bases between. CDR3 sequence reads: CASSPGQTYEQYF. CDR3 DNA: TGTGCCAGCAGCCCCGGACAGACGTACGAGCAGTACTTC.

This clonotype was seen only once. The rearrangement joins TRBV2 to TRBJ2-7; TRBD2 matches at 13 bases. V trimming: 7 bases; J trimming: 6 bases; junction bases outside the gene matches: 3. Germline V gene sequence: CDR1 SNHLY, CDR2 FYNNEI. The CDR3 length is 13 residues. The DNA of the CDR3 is TGTGCCAGCAAACTAGCGGGGGGGCCCGAGCAGTACTTC. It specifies CASKLAGGPEQYF. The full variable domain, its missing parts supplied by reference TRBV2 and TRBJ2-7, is EPEVTQTPSHQVTQMGQEVILRCVPISNHLYFYWYRQILGQKVEFLVSFYNNEISEKSEIFDDQFSVERPDGSNFTLKIRSTKLEDSAMYFCASKLAGGPEQYFGPGTRLTVT.

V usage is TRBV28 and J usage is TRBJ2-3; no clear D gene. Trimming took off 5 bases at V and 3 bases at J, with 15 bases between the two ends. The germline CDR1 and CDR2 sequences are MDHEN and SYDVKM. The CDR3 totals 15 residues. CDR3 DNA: TGTGCCAGCAGTGCCGCAAGGGTAGGGACAGATACGCAGTATTTT. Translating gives CASSAARVGTDTQYF.

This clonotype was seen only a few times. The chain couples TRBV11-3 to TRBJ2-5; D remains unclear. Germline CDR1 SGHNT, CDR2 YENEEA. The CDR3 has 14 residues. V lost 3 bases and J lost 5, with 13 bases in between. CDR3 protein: CASSFASLVETQYF. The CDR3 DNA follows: TGTGCCAGCAGCTTTGCATCCTTGGTGGAGACCCAGTACTTC.

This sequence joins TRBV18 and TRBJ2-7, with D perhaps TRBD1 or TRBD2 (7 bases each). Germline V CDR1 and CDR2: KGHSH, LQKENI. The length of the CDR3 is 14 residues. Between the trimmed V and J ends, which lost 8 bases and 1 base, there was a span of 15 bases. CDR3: CASNPQGGSYEQYF. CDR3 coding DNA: TGTGCCAGCAATCCCCAGGGGGGGTCCTACGAGCAGTACTTC.

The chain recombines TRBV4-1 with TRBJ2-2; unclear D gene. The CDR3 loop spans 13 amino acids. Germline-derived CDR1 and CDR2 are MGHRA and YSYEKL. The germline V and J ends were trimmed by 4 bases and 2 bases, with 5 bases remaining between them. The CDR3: CASSPFNTGELFF. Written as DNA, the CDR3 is TGCGCCAGCAGCCCGTTCAACACCGGGGAGCTGTTTTTT.

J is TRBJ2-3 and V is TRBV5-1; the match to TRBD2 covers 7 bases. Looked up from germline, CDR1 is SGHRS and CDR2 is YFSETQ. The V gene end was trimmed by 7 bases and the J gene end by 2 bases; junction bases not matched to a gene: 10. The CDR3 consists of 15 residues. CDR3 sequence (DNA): TGCGCCAGCCAACCCTCCGGGACTAACACAGATACGCAGTATTTT. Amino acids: CASQPSGTNTDTQYF.

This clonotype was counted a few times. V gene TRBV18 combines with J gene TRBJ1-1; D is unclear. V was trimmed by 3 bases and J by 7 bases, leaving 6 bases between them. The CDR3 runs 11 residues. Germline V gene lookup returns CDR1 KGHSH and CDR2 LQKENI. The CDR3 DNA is TGTGCCAGCTCACCTCAGAATGAAGCTTTCTTT. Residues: CASSPQNEAFF.

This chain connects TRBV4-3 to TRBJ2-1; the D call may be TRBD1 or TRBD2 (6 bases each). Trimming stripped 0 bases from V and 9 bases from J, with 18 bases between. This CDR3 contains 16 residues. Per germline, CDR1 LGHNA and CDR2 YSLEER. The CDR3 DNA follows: TGCGCCAGCAGCCAAGACCGGGGGCAGCTGAGGGGTGAGCAGTTCTTC. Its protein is CASSQDRGQLRGEQFF.

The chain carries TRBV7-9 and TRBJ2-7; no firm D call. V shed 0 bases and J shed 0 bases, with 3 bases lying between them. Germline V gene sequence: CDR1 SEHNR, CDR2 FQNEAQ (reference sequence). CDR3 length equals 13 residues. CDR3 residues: CASSLAGSYEQYF. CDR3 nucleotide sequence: TGTGCCAGCAGCTTAGCGGGCTCCTACGAGCAGTACTTC. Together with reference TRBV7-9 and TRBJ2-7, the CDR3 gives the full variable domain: DTGVSQNPRHKITKRGQNVTFRCDPISEHNRLYWYRQTLGQGPEFLTYFQNEAQLEKSRLLSDRFSAERPKGSFSTLEIQRTEQGDSAMYLCASSLAGSYEQYFGPGTRLTVT.

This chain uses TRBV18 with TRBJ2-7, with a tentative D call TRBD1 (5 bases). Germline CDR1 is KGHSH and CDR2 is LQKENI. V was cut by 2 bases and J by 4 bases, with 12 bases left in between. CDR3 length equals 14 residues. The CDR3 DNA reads TGTGCCAGCTCACCAAACAACAGGTTGTACGAGCAGTACTTC. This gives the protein CASSPNNRLYEQYF.

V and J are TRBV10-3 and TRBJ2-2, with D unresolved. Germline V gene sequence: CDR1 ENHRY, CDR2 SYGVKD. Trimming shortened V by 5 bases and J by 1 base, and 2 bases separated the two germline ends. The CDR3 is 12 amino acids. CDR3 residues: CAISRNTGELFF. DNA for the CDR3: TGTGCCATCAGTCGGAACACCGGGGAGCTGTTTTTT.

The CDR3 reads CASSLASSGLYEQYF. CDR3 nucleotides: TGTGCCAGCAGCTTAGCCTCTAGCGGGCTCTACGAGCAGTACTTC. The V gene is TRBV7-2, the J gene TRBJ2-7; 8 bases are a match to TRBD2. CDR3 length: 15 amino acids. The V gene's germline CDR1 is SGHTA and CDR2 FQGNSA. Trimming took 0 bases from V and 3 from J; bases not matched to a gene: 4.

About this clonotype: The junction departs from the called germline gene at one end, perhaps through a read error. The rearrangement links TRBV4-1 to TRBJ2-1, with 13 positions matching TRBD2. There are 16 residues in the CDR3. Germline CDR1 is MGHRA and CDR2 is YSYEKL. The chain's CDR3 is CASSLTSGGAYNEQFF. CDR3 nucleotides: TGCGCCAGCAGCCTAACTAGCGGGGGGGCCTATAATGAGCAGTTCTTC.

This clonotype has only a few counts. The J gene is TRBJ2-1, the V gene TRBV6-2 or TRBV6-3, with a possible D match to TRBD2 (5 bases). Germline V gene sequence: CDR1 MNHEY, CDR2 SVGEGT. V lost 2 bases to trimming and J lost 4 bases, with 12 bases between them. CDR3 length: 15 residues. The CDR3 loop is CASSYVDSHYNEQFF. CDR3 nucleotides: TGTGCCAGCAGTTACGTGGACTCTCATTACAATGAGCAGTTCTTC.

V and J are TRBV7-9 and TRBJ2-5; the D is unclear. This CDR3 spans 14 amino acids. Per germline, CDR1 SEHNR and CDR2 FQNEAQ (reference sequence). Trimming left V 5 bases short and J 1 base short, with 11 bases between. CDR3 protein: CASSPTRLQETQYF. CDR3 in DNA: TGTGCCAGCAGCCCGACACGACTCCAAGAGACCCAGTACTTC. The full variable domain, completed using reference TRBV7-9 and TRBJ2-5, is DTGVSQNPRHKITKRGQNVTFRCDPISEHNRLYWYRQTLGQGPEFLTYFQNEAQLEKSRLLSDRFSAERPKGSFSTLEIQRTEQGDSAMYLCASSPTRLQETQYFGPGTRLLVL.

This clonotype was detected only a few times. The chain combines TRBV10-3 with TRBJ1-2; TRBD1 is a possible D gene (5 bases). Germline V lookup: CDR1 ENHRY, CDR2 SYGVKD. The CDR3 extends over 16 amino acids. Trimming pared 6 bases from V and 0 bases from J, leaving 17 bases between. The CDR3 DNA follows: TGTGCCATCAGCCCCGGGACCGAGTTAGCTAACTATGGCTACACCTTC. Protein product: CAISPGTELANYGYTF.